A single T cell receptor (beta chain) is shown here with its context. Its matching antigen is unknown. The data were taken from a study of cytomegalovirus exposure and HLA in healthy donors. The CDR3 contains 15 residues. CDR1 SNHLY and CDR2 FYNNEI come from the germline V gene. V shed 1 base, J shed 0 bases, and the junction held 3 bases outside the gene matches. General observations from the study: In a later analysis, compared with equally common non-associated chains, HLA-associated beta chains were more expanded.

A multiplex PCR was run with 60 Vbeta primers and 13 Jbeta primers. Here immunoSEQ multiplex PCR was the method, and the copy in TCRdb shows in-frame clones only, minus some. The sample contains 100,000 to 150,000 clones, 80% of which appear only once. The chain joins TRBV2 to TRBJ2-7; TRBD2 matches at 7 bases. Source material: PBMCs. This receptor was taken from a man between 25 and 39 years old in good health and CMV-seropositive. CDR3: CASSEVSGPSYEQYF. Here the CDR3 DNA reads TGTGCCAGCAGTGAAGTTAGCGGGCCCTCCTACGAGCAGTACTTC.